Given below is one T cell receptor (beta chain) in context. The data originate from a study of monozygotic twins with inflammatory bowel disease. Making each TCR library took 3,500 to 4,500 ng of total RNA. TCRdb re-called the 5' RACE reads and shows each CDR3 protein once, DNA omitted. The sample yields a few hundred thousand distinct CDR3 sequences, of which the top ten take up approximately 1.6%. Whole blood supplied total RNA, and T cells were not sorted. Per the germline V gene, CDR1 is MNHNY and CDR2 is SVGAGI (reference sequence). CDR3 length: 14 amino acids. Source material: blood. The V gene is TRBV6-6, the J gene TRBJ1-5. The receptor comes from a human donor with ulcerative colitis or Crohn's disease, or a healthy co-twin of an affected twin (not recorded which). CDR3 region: CASSSDRALQPQHF.